The clone carrying this T cell receptor beta chain has just a few counts. RNA transcripts provided the source from which TCR beta CDR3 regions were amplified. The HTBI primer set served for first-round RT-PCR of the TCR CDR3. TCRdb fed the multiplex PCR reads into MiXCR, producing one record per CDR3 protein. The sample yields 490,000 or so distinct CDR3 sequences, 20% to 25% seen once. This sample is drawn from a study of T cells in Graves' hyperthyroidism and ophthalmopathy. Trimming left V 3 bases short and J 5 bases short, with 14 bases between. CDR3 length: 13 residues. Germline loops: CDR1 SQVTM, CDR2 ANQGSEA.

Input material: blood. The source is a woman in her seventies with Graves' ophthalmopathy. J is TRBJ2-7 and V is TRBV29-1; D is possibly TRBD1 (6 bases). DNA of the CDR3: TGCAGCGTTGATCCGGGACAAGGGCACGAGCAGTACTTC. Translation: CSVDPGQGHEQYF.